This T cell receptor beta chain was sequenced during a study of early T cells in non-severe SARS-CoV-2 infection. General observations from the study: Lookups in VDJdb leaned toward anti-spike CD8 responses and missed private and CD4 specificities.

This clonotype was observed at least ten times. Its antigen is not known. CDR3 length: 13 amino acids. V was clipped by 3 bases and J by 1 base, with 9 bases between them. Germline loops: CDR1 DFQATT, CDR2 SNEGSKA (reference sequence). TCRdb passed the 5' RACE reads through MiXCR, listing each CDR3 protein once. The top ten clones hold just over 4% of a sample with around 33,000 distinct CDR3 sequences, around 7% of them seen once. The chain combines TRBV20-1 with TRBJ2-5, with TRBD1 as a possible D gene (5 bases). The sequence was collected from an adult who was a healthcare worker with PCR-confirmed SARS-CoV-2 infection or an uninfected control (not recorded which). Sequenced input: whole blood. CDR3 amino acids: CSARDTLQETQYF. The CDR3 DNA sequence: TGCAGTGCTAGGGACACACTCCAAGAGACCCAGTACTTC.